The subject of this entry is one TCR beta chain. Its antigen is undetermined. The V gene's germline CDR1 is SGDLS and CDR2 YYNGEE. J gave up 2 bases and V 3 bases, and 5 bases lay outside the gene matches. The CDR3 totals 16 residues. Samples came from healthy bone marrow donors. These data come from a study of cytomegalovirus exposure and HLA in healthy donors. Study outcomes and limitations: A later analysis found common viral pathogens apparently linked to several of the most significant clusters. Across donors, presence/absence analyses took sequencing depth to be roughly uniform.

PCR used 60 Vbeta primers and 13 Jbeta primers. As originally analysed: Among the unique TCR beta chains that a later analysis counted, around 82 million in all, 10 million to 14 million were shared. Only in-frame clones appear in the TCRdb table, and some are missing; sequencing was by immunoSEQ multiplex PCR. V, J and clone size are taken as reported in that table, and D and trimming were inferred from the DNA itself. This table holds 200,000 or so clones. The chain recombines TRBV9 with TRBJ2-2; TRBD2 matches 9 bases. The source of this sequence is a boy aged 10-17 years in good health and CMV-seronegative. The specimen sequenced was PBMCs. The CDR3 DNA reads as TGTGCCAGCAGCGGAATAGCGGGGGCTAACACCGGGGAGCTGTTTTTT. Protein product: CASSGIAGANTGELFF.